The 8 T cell receptor beta chains reported below all come from one sample, sequenced in a study of cytomegalovirus exposure and HLA in healthy donors. The data were produced by immunoSEQ multiplex PCR, yet TCRdb's version contains in-frame clones alone and is incomplete. This sample yields 200,000 to 300,000 clones, of which roughly 91% are seen a single time; 3% to 3.5% belongs to the top ten. Sequencing was carried out using PBMCs. These receptors came from a woman under 40 in good health and CMV-seronegative.

The gene calls are TRBV4-3 and TRBJ2-3; tentatively, D is TRBD2 (6 bases). Per the germline V gene, CDR1 is LGHNA and CDR2 is YSLEER. CDR3 length: 16 amino acids. With 1 base removed from V and 3 bases from J, the gap between germline ends came to 14 bases. This CDR3 reads CASSQVGGRGTDTQYF. DNA of the CDR3: TGCGCCAGCAGCCAAGTGGGGGGAAGAGGAACAGATACGCAGTATTTT.

For the CDR3, the DNA is TGTGCCAGCAGTCTGGGGACTAGCGGCTTAAATGAGCAGTTCTTC. As protein: CASSLGTSGLNEQFF. J is TRBJ2-1 and V is TRBV28, with TRBD2 identical over 11 bases. The CDR3 extends over 15 amino acids. V was clipped by 5 bases and J by 7 bases; unmatched bases: 7. The germline V gene has CDR1 MDHEN and CDR2 SYDVKM.

The chain employs TRBV4-1 and TRBJ2-7; 9 bases map to TRBD1. CDR3 length: 15 amino acids. Germline V gives CDR1 MGHRA, CDR2 YSYEKL. V trimming: 4 bases; J trimming: 3 bases; junction bases outside the gene matches: 7. CDR3 sequence: CASSRIGTGLYEQYF. The DNA for the CDR3 is TGCGCCAGCAGCCGCATCGGGACAGGGCTCTACGAGCAGTACTTC.

The chain joins TRBV28 to TRBJ1-1, with D possibly matching TRBD1 (5 bases). Germline CDR1 and CDR2: MDHEN and SYDVKM. V was clipped by 2 bases and J by 4 bases, with 14 bases between them. The CDR3 consists of 15 residues. The chain's CDR3 is CASSLVKGSATEAFF. The CDR3 nucleotides read TGTGCCAGCAGTTTAGTGAAGGGGTCGGCCACTGAAGCTTTCTTT.

The table lists this clone with a few counts. The V gene is TRBV7-6, the J gene TRBJ2-2; TRBD1 aligns across 11 bases. After removal of 0 bases from V and 6 bases from J, the junction contained 6 bases not matched to a gene. The CDR3 extends over 17 amino acids. Per the germline V gene, CDR1 is SGHVS and CDR2 is FNYEAQ. CDR3 residues: CASSLAGGTGGSGELFF. DNA of the CDR3: TGTGCCAGCAGCTTAGCTGGTGGGACAGGGGGTTCCGGGGAGCTGTTTTTT.

This clone was recorded a few times. V is TRBV25-1 and J is TRBJ2-3, with 8 bases fitting TRBD1. The CDR3 loop spans 14 amino acids. In germline, CDR1 is MGHDK, CDR2 SYGVNS. V lost 7 bases to trimming and J lost 0 bases; unmatched junction nucleotides: 3. CDR3 loop: CASNGQGSTDTQYF. CDR3 sequence (DNA): TGTGCCAGCAACGGACAGGGCAGCACAGATACGCAGTATTTT. Complete variable domain (other parts from reference TRBV25-1 and TRBJ2-3): EADIYQTPRYLVIGTGKKITLECSQTMGHDKMYWYQQDPGMELHLIHYSYGVNSTEKGDLSSESTVSRIRTEHFPLTLESARPSHTSQYLCASNGQGSTDTQYFGPGTRLTVL.

The table lists this clone with a count of one. The chain carries TRBV18 and TRBJ2-5; D is unresolved. This CDR3 comprises 12 residues. Looked up from germline, CDR1 is KGHSH and CDR2 is LQKENI. V dropped 3 bases and J dropped 11 bases, with 13 bases sitting between them. CDR3 amino acids: CASSPGDKVQYF. DNA of the CDR3: TGTGCCAGCTCACCTGGAGACAAGGTTCAGTACTTC.

V usage is TRBV4-1 and J usage is TRBJ2-5, with TRBD2 identical over 16 bases. There are 20 residues in the CDR3. The J segment lost 6 bases and the V segment lost 0 bases, leaving 13 bases of the junction unmatched. CDR1 is MGHRA and CDR2 is YSYEKL in the germline V gene. CDR3 sequence: CASSQDSPGLAGGRGKTQYF. The DNA of the CDR3 is TGCGCCAGCAGCCAAGATTCCCCGGGACTAGCGGGAGGGCGGGGGAAGACCCAGTACTTC.